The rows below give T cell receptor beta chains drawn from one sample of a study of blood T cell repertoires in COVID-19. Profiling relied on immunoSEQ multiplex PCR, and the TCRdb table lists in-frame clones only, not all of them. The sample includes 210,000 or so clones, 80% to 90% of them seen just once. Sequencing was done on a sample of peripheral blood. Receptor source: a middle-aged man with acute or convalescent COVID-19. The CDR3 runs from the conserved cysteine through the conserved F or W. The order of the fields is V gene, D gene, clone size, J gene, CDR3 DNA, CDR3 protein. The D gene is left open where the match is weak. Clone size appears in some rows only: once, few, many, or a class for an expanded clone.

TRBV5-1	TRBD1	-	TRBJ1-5	TGCGCCAGCAGCTCGGGACAGGGCAATCAGCCCCAGCATTTT	CASSSGQGNQPQHF
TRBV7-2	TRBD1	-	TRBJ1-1	TGTGCCAGCAGCTCTCACGGACAGGGCTACATGAACACTGAAGCTTTCTTT	CASSSHGQGYMNTEAFF
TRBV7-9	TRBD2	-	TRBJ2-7	TGTGCCAGCAGCGTACCGGGACTAGCCTACGAGCAGTACTTC	CASSVPGLAYEQYF
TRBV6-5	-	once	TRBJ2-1	TGTGCCATAGAGAGAGTGAGTCCCCGTGAGCAGTTCTTC	CAIERVSPREQFF
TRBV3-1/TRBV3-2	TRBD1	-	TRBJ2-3	TGTGCCAGCAGCCCCTGGGACAGGGGGCGAGGAGATACGCAGTATTTT	CASSPWDRGRGDTQYF
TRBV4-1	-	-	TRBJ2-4	TGCGCCAGCAGCCAAGTCCCTTACAGGGCTCCCAAAAACATTCAGTACTTC	CASSQVPYRAPKNIQYF
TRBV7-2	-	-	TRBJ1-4	TGTGCCAGCAGCTTAGGGCGAACGGGATCTTCTAATGAAAAACTGTTTTTT	CASSLGRTGSSNEKLFF
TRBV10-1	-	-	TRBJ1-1	TGCGCCAGCAGTGTGCAACGAGGGGGCACTGAAGCTTTCTTT	CASSVQRGGTEAFF
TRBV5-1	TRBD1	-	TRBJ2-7	TGCGCCAGCAGCTGGGCCGGGACAGGGGTCGACGAGCAGTACTTC	CASSWAGTGVDEQYF
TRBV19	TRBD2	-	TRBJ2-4	TGTGCCAGTAGCTTGGGGAGGGAAAACATTCAGTACTTC	CASSLGRENIQYF
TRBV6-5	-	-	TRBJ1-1	TGTGCCAGCAGGACAGGATACAACACTGAAGCTTTCTTT	CASRTGYNTEAFF
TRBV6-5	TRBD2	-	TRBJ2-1	TGTGCCACACGGTCCAAGCGGGGGGGCCGCAATGAGCAGTTCTTC	CATRSKRGGRNEQFF
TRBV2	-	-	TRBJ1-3	TGTGCCAGCATCAGGGGAGGGGGCTCTGGAAACACCATATATTTT	CASIRGGGSGNTIYF
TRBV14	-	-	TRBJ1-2	TGTGCCAGCAGCCAAGTTCGGACGGGGGGCTACACCTTC	CASSQVRTGGYTF
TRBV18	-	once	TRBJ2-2	TGTGCCAGCTCACCAGAACAGGGATACACCGGGGAGCTGTTTTTT	CASSPEQGYTGELFF
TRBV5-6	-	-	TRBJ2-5	TGTGCCAGCAGTTTTCCGCTACTCAGGGGCAAACGGGAGACCCAGTACTTC	CASSFPLLRGKRETQYF
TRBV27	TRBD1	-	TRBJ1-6	TGTGCCAGCATGCGGACAGGGTTTGACTCACCCCTCCACTTT	CASMRTGFDSPLHF
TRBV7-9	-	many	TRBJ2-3	TGTGCCAGCAGCTTAACAGGGATAGGTGCAGATACGCAGTATTTT	CASSLTGIGADTQYF
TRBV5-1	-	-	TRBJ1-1	TGCGCCAGCACCTCGACAGGGAACACTGAAGCTTTCTTT	CASTSTGNTEAFF
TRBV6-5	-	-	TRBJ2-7	TGTGCCAGCAGTTACATGGGGCTAAGCTCCTACGAGCAGTACTTC	CASSYMGLSSYEQYF
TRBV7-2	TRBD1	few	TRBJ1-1	TGTGCCAGCAGCTCTACAGGGGGCGGAACGGCTTTCTTT	CASSSTGGGTAFF
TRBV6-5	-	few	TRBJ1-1	TGTGCCAGCACCCCCACAGGGATCGTCGCTGAAGCTTTCTTT	CASTPTGIVAEAFF
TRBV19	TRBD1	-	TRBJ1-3	TGTGCCAGCACAGGGGGCGCCTCTGGAAACACCATATATTTT	CASTGGASGNTIYF
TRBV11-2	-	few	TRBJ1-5	TGTGCCAGCAGCTTTAATACAGCGGTTTTCGAGTCCCAGCATTTT	CASSFNTAVFESQHF
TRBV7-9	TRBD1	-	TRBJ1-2	TGTGCCAGCAGCTTACGCTGGGACAGGGCTCATGGCTACACCTTC	CASSLRWDRAHGYTF
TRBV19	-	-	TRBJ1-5	TGTGCCAGTAGGGGGAGGGAATGGGATCAGCCCCAGCATTTT	CASRGREWDQPQHF
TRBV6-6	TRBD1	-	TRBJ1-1	TGTGCCAGCAGTTACTCCGGACAGGGGGCAACTGAAGCTTTCTTT	CASSYSGQGATEAFF
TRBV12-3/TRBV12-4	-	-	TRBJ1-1	TGTGCCAGCAGACAGAGGAACACTGAAGCTTTCTTT	CASRQRNTEAFF
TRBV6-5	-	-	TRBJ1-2	TGTGCCAGCAGTTATCGCGGAGATGGCTACACCTTC	CASSYRGDGYTF